What follows are 12 T cell receptor beta chains derived from one specimen sequenced in a study of OX40 agonist ivuxolimab in advanced cancers. The method was immunoSEQ multiplex PCR; TCRdb's version includes in-frame clones alone and lacks a portion of them. The data hold 75,000 to 90,000 clones, with about 89% observed a single time. The sequencing here drew on CD4+ or CD8+ T cells sorted from blood, taken in a trial of the OX40 agonist ivuxolimab. The receptors originated from an adult with an advanced solid tumor such as melanoma, head and neck, liver or kidney cancer.

The V call is TRBV15, the J call TRBJ1-5, with D unresolved. The CDR3 has 18 residues. Trimming shortened V by 0 bases and J by 5 bases, and 20 bases separated the two germline ends. Per germline, CDR1 LNHNV and CDR2 YYDKDF (reference sequence). CDR3 coding DNA: TGTGCCACCAGCAGAGAACTATATCGGGAGGATATGGATCAGCCCCAGCATTTT. Translation: CATSRELYREDMDQPQHF.

The chain joins TRBV14 to TRBJ2-5; perhaps D is TRBD1 or TRBD2 (7 bases each). With 0 bases removed from V and 5 bases from J, the gap between germline ends came to 13 bases. Germline V gives CDR1 SGHDN, CDR2 FVKESK. This CDR3 comprises 15 residues. In DNA form, the CDR3 reads TGTGCCAGCAGCCAAGAGCACAGGGGAGGGGAGACCCAGTACTTC. It specifies CASSQEHRGGETQYF.

V is TRBV10-2 and J is TRBJ1-2; D remains unclear. Germline CDR1 and CDR2: WSHSY and SAAADI. CDR3 length equals 13 residues. V was shortened by 5 bases and J by 4 bases, with 11 bases between the two germline ends. CDR3 residues: CASSTDGLYGYTF. The CDR3 DNA sequence: TGCGCCAGCAGTACGGACGGCCTCTATGGCTACACCTTC.

The rearrangement links TRBV6-5 to TRBJ1-2; 7 nucleotides align to TRBD1. The CDR3 loop spans 12 amino acids. Germline loops: CDR1 MNHEY, CDR2 SVGAGI. J was trimmed by 6 bases and V by 4 bases; bases with no gene match: 2. The CDR3 spells CASSLQGNGYTF. The CDR3 DNA is TGTGCCAGCAGTTTACAGGGGAATGGCTACACCTTC.

The chain is built from TRBV30 and TRBJ1-5, with 10 bases matching TRBD1. Looked up from germline, CDR1 is GTSNPN and CDR2 is SVGIG (reference sequence). J gave up 2 bases and V 2 bases, and 3 bases lay outside the gene matches. The CDR3 has 15 amino acids. The CDR3 sequence is CAWSIGTGGNQPQHF. The CDR3 nucleotides are TGTGCCTGGAGTATAGGGACAGGGGGCAATCAGCCCCAGCATTTT. The full variable domain, its missing parts supplied by reference TRBV30 and TRBJ1-5, is SQTIHQWPATLVQPVGSPLSLECTVEGTSNPNLYWYRQAAGRGLQLLFYSVGIGQISSEVPQNLSASRPQDRQFILSSKKLLLSDSGFYLCAWSIGTGGNQPQHFGDGTRLSIL.

This clone was picked up one time. This sequence joins TRBV30 and TRBJ1-1, with D maybe TRBD1 (5 bases). Germline values: CDR1 GTSNPN, CDR2 SVGIG (reference sequence). Trimming took off 3 bases at V and 8 bases at J, with 10 bases between the two ends. CDR3 length equals 11 residues. CDR3 nucleotide sequence: TGTGCCTGGAGCTGGGGGGGGGAAGCTTTCTTT. Its protein product is CAWSWGGEAFF.

V gene TRBV28 combines with J gene TRBJ2-3; the match to TRBD2 covers 10 bases. Losses at the gene ends were 2 bases for V and 0 bases for J; bases not matched to a gene: 5. The CDR3 contains 17 residues. Per germline, CDR1 MDHEN and CDR2 SYDVKM. CDR3 sequence reads: CASSLPAAGGSTDTQYF. The CDR3 nucleotides read TGTGCCAGCAGTTTACCCGCAGCGGGGGGGAGCACAGATACGCAGTATTTT.

The rearrangement links TRBV7-2 to TRBJ1-5; tentative D call: TRBD1 (5 bases). The CDR3 is made up of 15 amino acids. Germline V CDR1 and CDR2: SGHTA, FQGNSA. Trimming took 1 base from V and 7 from J, leaving 14 bases between them. CDR3 DNA: TGTGCCAGCAGCTTAGGGGCAGGGAGGTACCAGCCCCAGCATTTT. Translation gives CASSLGAGRYQPQHF.

The V gene is TRBV28, the J gene TRBJ2-4, with D perhaps TRBD1 (5 bases). The CDR3 runs 13 residues. Germline CDR1 is MDHEN and CDR2 is SYDVKM. Trimming stripped 3 bases from V and 6 bases from J, with 9 bases between. The CDR3 spells CASSFGQGNIQYF. In DNA, the CDR3 is TGTGCCAGCAGTTTCGGGCAGGGAAACATTCAGTACTTC.

A single count supports this clone. V is TRBV30 and J is TRBJ1-4; D gene uncertain. The CDR3 extends over 13 amino acids. Trimming removed 4 bases from V and 10 bases from J, with 16 bases in between. Germline loops: CDR1 GTSNPN, CDR2 SVGIG (reference sequence). The CDR3 DNA sequence: TGTGCCTGGACGACCGTCCTTAACGGAAAACTGTTTTTT. Amino acid sequence: CAWTTVLNGKLFF.

The chain is built from TRBV30 and TRBJ1-2; D remains unclear. Germline V lookup: CDR1 GTSNPN, CDR2 SVGIG (reference sequence). CDR3 length: 14 amino acids. The germline V and J ends were trimmed by 2 bases and 4 bases, with 14 bases remaining between them. CDR3 DNA sequence: TGTGCCTGGAGTATGCCGGAATCCTTCTATGGCTACACCTTC. Its protein product is CAWSMPESFYGYTF.

In DNA form, the CDR3 reads TGTGCCAGCAGTTACAATCCGGTGAGCGAGCAGTACGTC. This sequence encodes CASSYNPVSEQYV. The chain uses TRBV6-5 and TRBJ2-7, with D uncertain. The germline CDR1 and CDR2 sequences are MNHEY and SVGAGI. The CDR3 extends over 13 amino acids. V lost 2 bases and J lost 6, with 11 bases in between.